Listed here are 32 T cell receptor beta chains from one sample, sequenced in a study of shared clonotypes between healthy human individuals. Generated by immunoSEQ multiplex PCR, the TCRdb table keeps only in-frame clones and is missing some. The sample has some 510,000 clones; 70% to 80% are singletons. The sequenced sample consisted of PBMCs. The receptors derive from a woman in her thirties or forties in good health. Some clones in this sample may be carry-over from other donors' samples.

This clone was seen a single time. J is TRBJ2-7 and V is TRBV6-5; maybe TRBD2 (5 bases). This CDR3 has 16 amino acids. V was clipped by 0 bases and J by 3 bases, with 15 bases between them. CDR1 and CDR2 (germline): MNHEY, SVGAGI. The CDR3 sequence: CASSYSYPGEIYEQYF. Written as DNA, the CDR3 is TGTGCCAGCAGTTACTCTTATCCCGGGGAGATCTACGAGCAGTACTTC.

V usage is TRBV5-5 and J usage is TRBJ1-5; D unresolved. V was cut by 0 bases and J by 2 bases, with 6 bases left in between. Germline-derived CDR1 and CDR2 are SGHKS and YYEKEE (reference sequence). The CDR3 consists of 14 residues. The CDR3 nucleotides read TGTGCCAGCAGCTTGGCTATGGGCAATCAGCCCCAGCATTTT. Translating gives CASSLAMGNQPQHF.

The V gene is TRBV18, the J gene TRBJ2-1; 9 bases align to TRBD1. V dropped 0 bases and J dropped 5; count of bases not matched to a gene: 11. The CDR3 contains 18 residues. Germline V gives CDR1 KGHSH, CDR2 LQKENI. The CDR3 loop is CASSPPWGTGGLDNEQFF. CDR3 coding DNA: TGTGCCAGCTCACCACCTTGGGGTACAGGGGGCTTGGACAATGAGCAGTTCTTC.

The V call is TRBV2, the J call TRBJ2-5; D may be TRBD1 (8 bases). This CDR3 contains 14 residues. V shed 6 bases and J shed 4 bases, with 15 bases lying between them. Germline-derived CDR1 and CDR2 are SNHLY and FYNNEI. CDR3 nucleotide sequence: TGTGCCAGCAGCAGCGGGACAGGAGGAGAGACCCAGTACTTC. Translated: CASSSGTGGETQYF.

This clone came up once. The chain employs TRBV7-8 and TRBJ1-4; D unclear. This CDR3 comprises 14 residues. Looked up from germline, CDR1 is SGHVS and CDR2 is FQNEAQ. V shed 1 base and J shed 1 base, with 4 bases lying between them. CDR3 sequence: CASSLGQTNEKLFF. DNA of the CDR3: TGTGCCAGCAGCTTAGGTCAAACTAATGAAAAACTGTTTTTT.

CDR3 sequence (DNA): TGTGCCAGCAGCAAAGTAGATGAGGGGGGCTACACCTTC. Its protein is CASSKVDEGGYTF. The gene calls are TRBV21-1 and TRBJ1-2. TRBV21-1 is a pseudogene. The CDR3 spans 13 residues.

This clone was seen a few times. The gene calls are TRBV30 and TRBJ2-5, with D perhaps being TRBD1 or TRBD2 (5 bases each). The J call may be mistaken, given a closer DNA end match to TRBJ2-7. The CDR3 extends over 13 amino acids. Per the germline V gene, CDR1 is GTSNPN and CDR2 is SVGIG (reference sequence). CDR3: CASPGPSIYEQYF. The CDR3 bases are TGTGCCTCGCCGGGACCGTCCATCTACGAGCAGTACTTC.

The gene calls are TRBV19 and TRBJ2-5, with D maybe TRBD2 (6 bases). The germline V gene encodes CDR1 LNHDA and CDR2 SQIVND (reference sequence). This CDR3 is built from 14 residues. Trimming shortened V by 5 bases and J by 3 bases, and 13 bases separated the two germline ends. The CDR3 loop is CASSEASAKETQYF. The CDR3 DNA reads TGTGCCAGTAGTGAGGCTAGCGCAAAAGAGACCCAGTACTTC.

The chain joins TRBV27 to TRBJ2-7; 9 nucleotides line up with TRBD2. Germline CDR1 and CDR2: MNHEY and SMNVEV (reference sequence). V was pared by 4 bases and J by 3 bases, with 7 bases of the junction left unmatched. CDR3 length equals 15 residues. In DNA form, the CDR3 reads TGTGCCAGCAGTTGGGGTAGCGGGAGATTCTACGAGCAGTACTTC. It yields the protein CASSWGSGRFYEQYF.

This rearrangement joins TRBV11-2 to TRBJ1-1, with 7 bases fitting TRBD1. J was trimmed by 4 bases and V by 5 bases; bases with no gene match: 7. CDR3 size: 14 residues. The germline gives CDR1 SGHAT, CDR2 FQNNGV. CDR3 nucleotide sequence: TGTGCCAGCAGCGTGGACAGGTGGAGCACTGAAGCTTTCTTT. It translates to CASSVDRWSTEAFF.

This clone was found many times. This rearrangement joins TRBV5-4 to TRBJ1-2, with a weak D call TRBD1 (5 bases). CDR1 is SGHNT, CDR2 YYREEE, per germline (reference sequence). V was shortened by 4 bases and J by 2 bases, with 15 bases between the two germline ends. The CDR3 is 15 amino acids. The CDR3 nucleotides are TGTGCCAGCAGCCCCTCGGGGGGTCAGAACTATGGCTACACCTTC. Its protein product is CASSPSGGQNYGYTF.

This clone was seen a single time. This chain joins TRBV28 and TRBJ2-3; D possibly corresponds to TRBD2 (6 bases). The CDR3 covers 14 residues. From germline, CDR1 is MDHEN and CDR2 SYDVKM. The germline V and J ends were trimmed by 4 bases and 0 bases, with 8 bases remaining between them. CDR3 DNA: TGTGCCAGCAGTTGGGACTCGAGCACAGATACGCAGTATTTT. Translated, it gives CASSWDSSTDTQYF.

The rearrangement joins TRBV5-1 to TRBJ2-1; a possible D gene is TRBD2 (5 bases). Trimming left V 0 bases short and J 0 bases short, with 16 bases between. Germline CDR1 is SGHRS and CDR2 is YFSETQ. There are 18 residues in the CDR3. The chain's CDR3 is CASSLAVDTRGSYNEQFF. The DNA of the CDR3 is TGCGCCAGCAGCTTGGCCGTGGATACCCGGGGCTCCTACAATGAGCAGTTCTTC.

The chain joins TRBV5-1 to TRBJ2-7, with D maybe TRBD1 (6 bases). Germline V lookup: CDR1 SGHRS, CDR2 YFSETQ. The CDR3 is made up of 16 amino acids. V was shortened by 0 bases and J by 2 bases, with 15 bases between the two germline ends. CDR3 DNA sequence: TGCGCCAGCAGCTTGGCTGGGGGCGAGCGCCCCTACGAGCAGTACTTC. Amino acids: CASSLAGGERPYEQYF.

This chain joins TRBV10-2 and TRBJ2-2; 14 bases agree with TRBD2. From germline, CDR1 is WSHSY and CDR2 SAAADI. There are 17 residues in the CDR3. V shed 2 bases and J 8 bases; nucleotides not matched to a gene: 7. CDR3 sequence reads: CASSEPRTSGRQGELFF. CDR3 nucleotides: TGCGCCAGCAGTGAGCCCAGGACTAGCGGGAGGCAGGGGGAGCTGTTTTTT.

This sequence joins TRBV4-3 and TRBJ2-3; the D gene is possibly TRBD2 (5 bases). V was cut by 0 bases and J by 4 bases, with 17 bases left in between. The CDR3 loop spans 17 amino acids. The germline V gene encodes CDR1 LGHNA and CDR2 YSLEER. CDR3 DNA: TGCGCCAGCAGCCAAGATGGACGGGGATCACCCGCAGATACGCAGTATTTT. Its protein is CASSQDGRGSPADTQYF.

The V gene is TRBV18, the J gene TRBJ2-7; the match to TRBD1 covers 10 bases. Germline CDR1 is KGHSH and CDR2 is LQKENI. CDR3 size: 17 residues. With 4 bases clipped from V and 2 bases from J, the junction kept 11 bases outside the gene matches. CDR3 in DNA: TGTGCCAGCTCACGGACCTCGACAGGGGGCCCGACCTACGAGCAGTACTTC. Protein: CASSRTSTGGPTYEQYF.

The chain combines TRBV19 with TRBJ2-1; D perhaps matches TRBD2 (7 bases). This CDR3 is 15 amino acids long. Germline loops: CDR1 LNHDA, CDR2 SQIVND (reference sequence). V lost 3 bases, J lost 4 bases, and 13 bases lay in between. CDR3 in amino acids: CASSIGGREYNEQFF. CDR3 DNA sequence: TGTGCCAGTAGTATCGGGGGGCGCGAGTACAATGAGCAGTTCTTC.

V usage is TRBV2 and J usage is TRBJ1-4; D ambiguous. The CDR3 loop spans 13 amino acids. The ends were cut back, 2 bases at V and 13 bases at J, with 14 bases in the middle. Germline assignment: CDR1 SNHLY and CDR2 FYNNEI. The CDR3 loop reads CASSESGRSVLFF. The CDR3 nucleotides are TGTGCCAGCAGTGAAAGCGGCAGGAGTGTACTGTTTTTT.

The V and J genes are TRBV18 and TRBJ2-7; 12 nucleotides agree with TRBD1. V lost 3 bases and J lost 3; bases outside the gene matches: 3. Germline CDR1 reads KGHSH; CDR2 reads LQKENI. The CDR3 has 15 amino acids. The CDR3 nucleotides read TGTGCCAGCTCACCCGGGACAGGGGGCATCTACGAGCAGTACTTC. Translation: CASSPGTGGIYEQYF.

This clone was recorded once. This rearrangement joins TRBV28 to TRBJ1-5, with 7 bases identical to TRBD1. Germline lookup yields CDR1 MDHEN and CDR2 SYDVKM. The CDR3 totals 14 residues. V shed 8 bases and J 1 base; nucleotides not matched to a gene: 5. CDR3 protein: CASAATGSNQPQHF. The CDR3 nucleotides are TGTGCCAGCGCAGCGACAGGGAGCAATCAGCCCCAGCATTTT. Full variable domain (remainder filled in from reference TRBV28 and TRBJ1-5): DVKVTQSSRYLVKRTGEKVFLECVQDMDHENMFWYRQDPGLGLRLIYFSYDVKMKEKGDIPEGYSVSREKKERFSLILESASTNQTSMYLCASAATGSNQPQHFGDGTRLSIL.

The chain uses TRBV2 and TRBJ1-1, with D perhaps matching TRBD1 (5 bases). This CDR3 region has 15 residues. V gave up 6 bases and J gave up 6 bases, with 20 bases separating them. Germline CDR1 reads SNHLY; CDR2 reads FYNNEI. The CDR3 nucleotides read TGTGCCAGCAGCCCCCTATTTGGTAGGGGCGCTGAAGCTTTCTTT. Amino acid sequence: CASSPLFGRGAEAFF.

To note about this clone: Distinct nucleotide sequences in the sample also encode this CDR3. The CDR3 DNA reads TGCGCCAGCAGCTTAAGGACTAGCGGAACGAACAATGAGCAGTTCTTC. As protein: CASSLRTSGTNNEQFF. This sequence joins TRBV5-1 and TRBJ2-1, with TRBD2 identical over 10 bases. This CDR3 is built from 16 residues. V shed 2 bases and J 5 bases; nucleotides not matched to a gene: 7. Germline CDR1 and CDR2: SGHRS and YFSETQ.

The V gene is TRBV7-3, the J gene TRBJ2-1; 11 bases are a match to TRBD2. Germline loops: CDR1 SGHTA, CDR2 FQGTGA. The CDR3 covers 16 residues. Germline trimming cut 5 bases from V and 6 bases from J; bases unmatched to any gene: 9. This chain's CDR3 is CASSPIIAGGTNEQFF. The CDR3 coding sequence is TGTGCCAGCAGCCCGATAATAGCGGGAGGGACCAATGAGCAGTTCTTC.

As DNA, the CDR3 is TGTGCCAGCAGCTCACGGTTGGGTAACGAAGAGACCCAGTACTTC. Translation gives CASSSRLGNEETQYF. The chain joins TRBV7-8 to TRBJ2-5; D is undetermined. The CDR3 totals 15 residues. V was shortened by 4 bases and J by 3 bases, with 15 bases between the two germline ends. Germline assignment: CDR1 SGHVS and CDR2 FQNEAQ.

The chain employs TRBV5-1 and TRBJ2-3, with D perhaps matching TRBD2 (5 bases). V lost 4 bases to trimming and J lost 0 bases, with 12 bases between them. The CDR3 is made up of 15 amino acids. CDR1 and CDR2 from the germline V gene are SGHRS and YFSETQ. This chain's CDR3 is CASSLGSFSTDTQYF. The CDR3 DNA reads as TGCGCCAGCAGCCTGGGGAGTTTTAGCACAGATACGCAGTATTTT.

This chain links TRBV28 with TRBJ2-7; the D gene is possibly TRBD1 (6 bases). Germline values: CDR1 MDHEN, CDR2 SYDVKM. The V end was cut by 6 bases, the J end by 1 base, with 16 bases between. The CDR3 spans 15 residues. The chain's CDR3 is CASSSPGTSSYEQYF. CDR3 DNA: TGTGCCAGCAGCTCCCCCGGGACAAGTTCCTACGAGCAGTACTTC.

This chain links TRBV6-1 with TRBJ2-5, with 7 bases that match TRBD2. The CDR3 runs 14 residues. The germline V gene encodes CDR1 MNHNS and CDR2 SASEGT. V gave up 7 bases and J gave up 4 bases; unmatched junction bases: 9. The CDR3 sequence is CASTEGEGRETQYF. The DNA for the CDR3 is TGTGCCAGCACCGAAGGGGAGGGGCGAGAGACCCAGTACTTC.

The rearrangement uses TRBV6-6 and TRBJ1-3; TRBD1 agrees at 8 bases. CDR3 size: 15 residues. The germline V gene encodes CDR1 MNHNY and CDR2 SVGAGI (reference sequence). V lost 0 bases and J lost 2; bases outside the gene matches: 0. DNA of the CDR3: TGTGCCAGCAGTTACTCGGACAGGGCTGGAAACACCATATATTTT. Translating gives CASSYSDRAGNTIYF.

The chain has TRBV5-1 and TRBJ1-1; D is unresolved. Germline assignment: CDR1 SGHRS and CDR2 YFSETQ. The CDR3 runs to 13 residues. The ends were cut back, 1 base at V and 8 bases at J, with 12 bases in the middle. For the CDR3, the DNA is TGCGCCAGCAGCTTGAGCCCGGGGAACGAAGCTTTCTTT. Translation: CASSLSPGNEAFF.

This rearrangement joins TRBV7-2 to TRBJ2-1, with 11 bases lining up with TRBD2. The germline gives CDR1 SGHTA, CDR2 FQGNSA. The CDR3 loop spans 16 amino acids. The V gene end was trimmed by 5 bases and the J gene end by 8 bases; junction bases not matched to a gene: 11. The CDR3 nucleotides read TGTGCCAGCAGCCCCCTTGGACTAGCGGGTAGGGATGAGCAGTTCTTC. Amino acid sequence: CASSPLGLAGRDEQFF. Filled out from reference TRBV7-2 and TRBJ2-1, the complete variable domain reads GAGVSQSPSNKVTEKGKDVELRCDPISGHTALYWYRQSLGQGLEFLIYFQGNSAPDKSGLPSDRFSAERTGGSVSTLTIQRTQQEDSAVYLCASSPLGLAGRDEQFFGPGTRLTVL.

In nucleotides, the CDR3 is TGTGCCAGCAACAGAGGGGGCAATCAGCCCCAGCATTTT. Amino acid sequence: CASNRGGNQPQHF. The chain has TRBV2 and TRBJ1-5, with a weak D call TRBD1 (5 bases). This CDR3 has 13 amino acids. Germline assignment: CDR1 SNHLY and CDR2 FYNNEI. V was pared by 7 bases and J by 2 bases, with 9 bases between.